This T cell receptor beta chain was identified in a study of beta chain features in type 1 diabetes. This CDR3 has 14 residues. V lost 0 bases and J 3 bases, leaving 8 bases between the germline ends. Germline-derived CDR1 and CDR2 are KGHSH and LQKENI. Since all of the isolated RNA was reverse transcribed, expressed TCRB transcripts were what got sequenced. Profiling relied on immunoSEQ multiplex PCR, and the TCRdb table lists in-frame clones only, not all of them. The table includes 140,000 to 150,000 clones, approximately 52% detected once. This sequence originates from a man between 18 and 35 years old in good health. The rearrangement joins TRBV18 to TRBJ1-2; the D gene is possibly TRBD1 (6 bases). The sequenced sample consisted of Tregs from blood. The CDR3 protein is CASSPPAGDYGYTF. As DNA, the CDR3 is TGTGCCAGCTCACCACCGGCAGGGGACTATGGCTACACCTTC.